The sequence of this T cell receptor beta chain was determined in a study of T cells in Graves' hyperthyroidism and ophthalmopathy. This clonotype was observed many times. Template material for amplifying TCR beta CDR3 regions consisted of RNA transcripts. Primed by the HTBI set, a first-round RT-PCR was run on the TCR CDR3. TCRdb ran MiXCR on the multiplex PCR reads and lists one entry per CDR3 protein. The repertoire consists of roughly 570,000 distinct CDR3 sequences, with about half occurring once and the leading ten covering around 20%. Clinical symptoms, serum thyroxine and TRAb, thyroid ultrasound and orbital computed tomography were used for the diagnoses. Trimming shortened V by 11 bases and J by 1 base, and 14 bases separated the two germline ends. This CDR3 spans 14 amino acids. CDR1 is ENHRY, CDR2 SYGVKD, per germline.

The chain recombines TRBV10-3 with TRBJ2-2, with D perhaps matching TRBD2 (5 bases). The clonotype was recovered from an adult woman with Graves' disease, either hyperthyroidism or ophthalmopathy (not recorded which). Sequenced sample: peripheral blood or thyroid tissue (not recorded which). This chain's CDR3 is CAVGSRRNTGELFF. In DNA form, the CDR3 reads TGTGCCGTAGGGAGTCGGCGGAACACCGGGGAGCTGTTTTTT.